These 6 T cell receptor beta chains originate from one sample sequenced in a study of T cell responses to AZD1222 COVID-19 vaccine. Data came from immunoSEQ multiplex PCR; TCRdb stores just in-frame clones and leaves some out. The table shows some 150,000 clones, with around nine tenths occurring only once. The starting material was peripheral blood, obtained on day 0 of MenACWY control vaccination. The receptor source for this set is an adult in good health.

In this sample, this clone turned up a few times. Other nucleotide sequences in the sample specify the same CDR3. V and J are TRBV27 and TRBJ1-1; no clear D. The CDR3 covers 13 residues. Germline CDR1 is MNHEY and CDR2 is SMNVEV (reference sequence). The V end was cut by 3 bases, the J end by 1 base, with 6 bases between. The CDR3 DNA reads as TGTGCCAGCAGTTTTGCCCCGAACACTGAAGCTTTCTTT. Amino acids: CASSFAPNTEAFF.

This chain links TRBV9 with TRBJ1-1; tentatively, D is TRBD1 (5 bases). CDR1 SGDLS and CDR2 YYNGEE come from the germline V gene. The CDR3 is 14 amino acids. V lost 0 bases, J lost 6 bases, and 12 bases lay in between. The CDR3 is CASSVDGGSAEAFF. CDR3 DNA sequence: TGTGCCAGCAGCGTAGATGGGGGGTCGGCTGAAGCTTTCTTT.

This clone was seen once. V is TRBV4-1 and J is TRBJ2-1; TRBD2 is a possible D gene (5 bases). Per germline, CDR1 MGHRA and CDR2 YSYEKL. This CDR3 contains 14 residues. Trimming shortened V by 4 bases and J by 4 bases, and 11 bases separated the two germline ends. The CDR3 loop reads CASSLMGSYNEQFF. CDR3 coding DNA: TGCGCCAGCAGCCTCATGGGGAGTTACAATGAGCAGTTCTTC.

In its sample, this clone was seen once. V and J are TRBV12-3 or TRBV12-4 and TRBJ1-1, with D possibly being TRBD1 (5 bases). The CDR3 totals 13 residues. V was cut by 4 bases and J by 1 base, with 7 bases left in between. The CDR3 loop is CASSSGGNTEAFF. The CDR3 DNA follows: TGTGCCAGCAGTTCGGGGGGGAACACTGAAGCTTTCTTT.

The CDR3: CASSLNTGELFF. CDR3 bases: TGTGCCAGCAGCCTAAACACCGGGGAGCTGTTTTTT. This rearrangement joins TRBV6-5 to TRBJ2-2; no clear D. V gave up 6 bases and J gave up 2 bases, with 4 bases separating them. Germline assignment: CDR1 MNHEY and CDR2 SVGAGI. The CDR3 contains 12 residues.

The chain recombines TRBV2 with TRBJ1-3; 9 nucleotides align to TRBD1. This CDR3 contains 16 residues. V shed 8 bases and J 2 bases; nucleotides not matched to a gene: 10. Per the germline V gene, CDR1 is SNHLY and CDR2 is FYNNEI. The CDR3 loop reads CASPKVGTGPGNTIYF. CDR3 coding DNA: TGTGCCAGCCCGAAGGTGGGGACAGGGCCTGGAAACACCATATATTTT.